The subject of this entry is one TCR beta chain. Its specificity is unknown. This sample is drawn from a study of T cell responses to AZD1222 COVID-19 vaccine. Study-level points and caveats: White British people made up most donors, females outnumbered males, and clonal diversity was possibly underestimated. Regions 160-218 and 743-854 held dominance among vaccine-associated CD4 TCRs, which spanned spike.

Germline V gene sequence: CDR1 SGHTA, CDR2 FQGTGA. Germline trimming cut 2 bases from V and 6 bases from J; bases unmatched to any gene: 7. The CDR3 contains 15 residues. Here immunoSEQ multiplex PCR was the method, and the copy in TCRdb shows in-frame clones only, minus some. The table shows 130,000 or so clones, with over 85% occurring only once. The V gene is TRBV7-3, the J gene TRBJ2-1; TRBD1 aligns across 7 bases. The source material was peripheral blood, sampled on day 0 of MenACWY control vaccination. The TCR comes from an adult in good health. The CDR3 spells CASSLGETGLNEQFF. Here the CDR3 DNA reads TGTGCCAGCAGCTTAGGAGAGACAGGGCTCAATGAGCAGTTCTTC. The full variable domain, in which reference TRBV7-3 and TRBJ2-1 provide the parts outside the CDR3, is GAGVSQTPSNKVTEKGKYVELRCDPISGHTALYWYRQSLGQGPEFLIYFQGTGAADDSGLPNDRFFAVRPEGSVSTLKIQRTERGDSAVYLCASSLGETGLNEQFFGPGTRLTVL.